The source of this TCR beta chain is a study of blood T cells in healthy people across ages. About the research overall: Capture via template switching afforded approximately one barcoded beta molecule per two T cells. General study results and limits: Possibly confounding the expanded clonotype changes was the fact that donor CMV status was unknown.

Sample-barcoded 5' priming and a J-beta primer mix drove a second PCR of about 6 to 12 cycles. A minimum of 2.5 million CDR3-containing paired-end reads was obtained for each sample. Each CDR3 protein is one row after TCRdb ran MiXCR on the 5' RACE reads. The top ten hold about 19% of the sample, which has about 1 million distinct CDR3 sequences, 45% seen once. For this clonotype: The antigen is unknown.

With V trimmed by 2 bases and J by 2 bases, 7 bases remained unmatched. The CDR3 is 16 amino acids. Germline CDR1 reads WSHSY; CDR2 reads SAAADI. The chain is built from TRBV10-2 and TRBJ2-3, with TRBD2 matching 7 bases. This clonotype originated in a woman aged 60 to 75 in good health. The sequenced material came from blood. CDR3 DNA sequence: TGCGCCAGCAGTGAGGATGAGCGGGGCCTCACAGATACGCAGTATTTT. Amino acid sequence: CASSEDERGLTDTQYF.